The next 9 T cell receptor beta chains were all read from a single sample in a study of regulatory T cells in long-lasting Graves disease. Time point denoted: persistent/refractory GD, antithyroid drugs over 5 years with positive TRAb. TCR sequences were obtained from RNA taken from PBMCs. TCR beta libraries were built with iRepertoire HTBI primers and Arm-PCR of CDR3 regions. One entry per CDR3 protein results from TCRdb running MiXCR on the multiplex PCR reads. The sample gives around 450,000 distinct CDR3 sequences, 20% to 25% of which show up once; roughly 6.9% is in the top ten. The specimen comprised peripheral blood mononuclear cells (PBMCs), sampled when the disease was refractory, from a patient treated with antithyroid drugs. The receptors originated from a female donor with Graves disease.

This chain joins TRBV5-1 and TRBJ1-1; weak D call: TRBD1 (6 bases). Germline CDR1 is SGHRS and CDR2 is YFSETQ. The V and J ends lost 4 bases and 3 bases respectively, with 16 bases between them. This CDR3 is built from 15 residues. The CDR3 is CASSQQGAGDTEAFF. CDR3 nucleotide sequence: TGCGCCAGCAGCCAACAGGGCGCCGGGGACACTGAAGCTTTCTTT.

This chain joins TRBV5-1 and TRBJ2-7; TRBD1 matches at 9 bases. The CDR3 loop spans 13 amino acids. J was trimmed by 6 bases and V by 4 bases; bases with no gene match: 5. Germline V gene sequence: CDR1 SGHRS, CDR2 YFSETQ. The CDR3 DNA reads TGCGCCAGCAGCCGACAGGGGGATGGCGAGCAGTACTTC. It translates to CASSRQGDGEQYF.

The rearrangement joins TRBV6-5 to TRBJ2-5; D may be TRBD1 or TRBD2 (5 bases each). The CDR3 is made up of 14 amino acids. Germline CDR1 and CDR2: MNHEY and SVGAGI. Trimming left V 2 bases short and J 5 bases short, with 12 bases between. The CDR3 here is CASSYGGRSETQYF. Here the CDR3 DNA reads TGTGCCAGCAGTTACGGGGGACGGAGCGAGACCCAGTACTTC.

This clonotype was counted between two and nine times. The gene calls are TRBV29-1 and TRBJ2-5; TRBD1 might be the D (5 bases). The CDR3 is made up of 14 amino acids. Deletions cut 3 bases from V and 7 bases from J, with 18 bases between. CDR1 and CDR2 from the germline V gene are SQVTM and ANQGSEA. The CDR3 region has the DNA TGCAGCGTTGACGGCCAGGGAATCGCACGGACCCAGTACTTC. Protein product: CSVDGQGIARTQYF.

The chain combines TRBV7-3 with TRBJ1-6, with unresolved D. This CDR3 comprises 15 residues. Trimming shortened V by 5 bases and J by 8 bases, and 16 bases separated the two germline ends. The germline V gene has CDR1 SGHTA and CDR2 FQGTGA. CDR3 residues: CASSQGGTSHSPLHF. Written as DNA, the CDR3 is TGTGCCAGCAGCCAAGGCGGAACAAGTCATTCACCCCTCCACTTT.

This clonotype was detected a few times. At one end the junction does not follow the germline gene, possibly because of a read error. V and J are TRBV7-8 and TRBJ2-7, with TRBD2 as a possible D gene (5 bases). CDR1 and CDR2 from the germline V gene are SGHVS and FQNEAQ. The CDR3 runs to 18 residues. CDR3 protein: CASSPPGWDLSKTYERYF. The CDR3 DNA reads as TGTGCCAGCAGCCCCCCGGGATGGGATTTGTCAAAGACCTACGAGCGGTACTTC.

The J gene is TRBJ2-7, the V gene TRBV5-1, with TRBD2 matching over 8 bases. V trimming: 4 bases; J trimming: 11 bases; junction bases outside the gene matches: 5. CDR1 and CDR2 from the germline V gene are SGHRS and YFSETQ. The CDR3 runs 11 residues. Written as DNA, the CDR3 is TGCGCCAGCAGCCCCGGGACTAGGAAGTACTTC. Translating gives CASSPGTRKYF.

As for this clonotype: This may be a read error, as it is one base from a much larger clone. The V and J genes are TRBV7-9 and TRBJ1-1, with a weak D call TRBD1 (5 bases). Trimming left V 4 bases short and J 1 base short, with 10 bases between. The V gene's germline CDR1 is SEHNR and CDR2 FQNEAQ (reference sequence). The CDR3 is made up of 14 amino acids. The chain's CDR3 is CASSSIQENTEAFF. DNA for the CDR3: TGTGCCAGCAGCTCAATACAGGAGAACACTGAAGCTTTCTTT. The complete variable domain, with remaining parts taken from reference TRBV7-9 and TRBJ1-1, reads DTGVSQNPRHKITKRGQNVTFRCDPISEHNRLYWYRQTLGQGPEFLTYFQNEAQLEKSRLLSDRFSAERPKGSFSTLEIQRTEQGDSAMYLCASSSIQENTEAFFGQGTRLTVV.

This clonotype was seen many times. V and J are TRBV12-3 or TRBV12-4 and TRBJ1-2; 9 nucleotides agree with TRBD1. J was trimmed by 3 bases and V by 5 bases; bases with no gene match: 4. The CDR3 extends over 14 amino acids. As DNA, the CDR3 is TGTGCCAGCAGTAAGGGACAGGGAGACTATGGCTACACCTTC. This codes for CASSKGQGDYGYTF.